A single sample is the source of the 7 T cell receptor beta chains below, sequenced in a study of blood T cell repertoires in COVID-19. Sequencing was performed with immunoSEQ multiplex PCR; in TCRdb, only in-frame clones are kept and a portion is missing. The sample carries about 230,000 clones, roughly 85% recorded once. Sample: peripheral blood. These receptors were obtained from a woman aged 70-85 years with active or convalescent COVID-19.

This clone appeared a single time. V gene TRBV15 combines with J gene TRBJ1-4; D not resolved. V lost 1 base, J lost 7 bases, and 10 bases lay in between. The CDR3 runs 14 residues. The germline gives CDR1 LNHNV, CDR2 YYDKDF (reference sequence). In DNA, the CDR3 is TGTGCCACCAGCAGAGCCGGGGAAAGTGAAAAACTGTTTTTT. It yields the protein CATSRAGESEKLFF.

The gene calls are TRBV3-1 (or the pseudogene TRBV3-2) and TRBJ1-1; maybe TRBD1 (5 bases). V lost 2 bases to trimming and J lost 1 base, with 17 bases between them. The CDR3 is 17 residues long. Germline CDR1 is LGHDT and CDR2 is YNNKEL (reference sequence). DNA of the CDR3: TGTGCCAGCAGCCAAACGAGTGGTGGCGGGACGAACACTGAAGCTTTCTTT. This sequence encodes CASSQTSGGGTNTEAFF.

This chain uses TRBV7-2 with TRBJ1-3; D not resolved. CDR1 and CDR2 (germline): SGHTA, FQGNSA. Trimming removed 4 bases at V and 0 bases at J, with 10 bases between. The CDR3 loop spans 15 amino acids. CDR3 sequence reads: CASSSQVTSGNTIYF. The DNA of the CDR3 is TGTGCCAGCAGCTCGCAGGTGACCTCTGGAAACACCATATATTTT.

V and J are TRBV10-3 and TRBJ2-3; D unresolved. Germline V gene data show CDR1 as ENHRY and CDR2 as SYGVKD. The CDR3 is 13 residues long. Trimming left V 6 bases short and J 0 bases short, with 7 bases between. Here the CDR3 reads CAISPTSTDTQYF. DNA of the CDR3: TGTGCCATCAGCCCGACTAGCACAGATACGCAGTATTTT.

The chain has TRBV7-9 and TRBJ2-1; 10 positions agree with TRBD2. Losses at the gene ends were 4 bases for V and 5 bases for J; bases not matched to a gene: 8. Germline CDR1 is SEHNR and CDR2 is FQNEAQ (reference sequence). The CDR3 has 16 residues. The CDR3 region is CASSSTGTSVHNEQFF. In DNA form, the CDR3 reads TGTGCCAGCAGCTCTACGGGGACTAGCGTACACAATGAGCAGTTCTTC.

The chain is built from TRBV6-1 and TRBJ2-1; 12 nucleotides agree with TRBD2. Losses at the gene ends were 3 bases for V and 9 bases for J; bases not matched to a gene: 9. This CDR3 contains 16 residues. Germline CDR1 reads MNHNS; CDR2 reads SASEGT. CDR3 amino acids: CASSDSSGRAQVEQFF. The CDR3 DNA reads as TGTGCCAGCAGTGATTCTAGCGGGAGGGCCCAGGTTGAGCAGTTCTTC.

This chain uses TRBV14 with TRBJ1-1; TRBD1 aligns across 7 bases. The CDR3 has 12 residues. Germline V gives CDR1 SGHDN, CDR2 FVKESK. V lost 3 bases and J lost 6; bases outside the gene matches: 1. For the CDR3, the DNA is TGTGCCAGCAGCCAGGGGACAGCTGAAGCTTTCTTT. Its translation is CASSQGTAEAFF. The full variable domain, with the rest looked up from reference TRBV14 and TRBJ1-1, is EAGVTQFPSHSVIEKGQTVTLRCDPISGHDNLYWYRRVMGKEIKFLLHFVKESKQDESGMPNNRFLAERTGGTYSTLKVQPAELEDSGVYFCASSQGTAEAFFGQGTRLTVV.